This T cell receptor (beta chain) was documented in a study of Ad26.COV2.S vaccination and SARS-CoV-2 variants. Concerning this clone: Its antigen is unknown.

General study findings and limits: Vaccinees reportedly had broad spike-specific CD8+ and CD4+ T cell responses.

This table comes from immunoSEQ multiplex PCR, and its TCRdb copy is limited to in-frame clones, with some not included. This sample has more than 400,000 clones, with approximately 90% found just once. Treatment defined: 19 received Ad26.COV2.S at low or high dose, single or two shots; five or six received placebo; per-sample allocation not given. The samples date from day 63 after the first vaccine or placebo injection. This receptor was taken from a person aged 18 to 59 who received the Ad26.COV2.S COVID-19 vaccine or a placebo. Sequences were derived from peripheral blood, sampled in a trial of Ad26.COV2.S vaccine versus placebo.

The CDR3, as DNA: TGTGCCAGCAGCTTAGCCGGGACAGGGGGCCAGGAGACCCAGTACTTC. The encoded protein is CASSLAGTGGQETQYF. The chain has TRBV7-9 and TRBJ2-5, with 12 bases identical to TRBD1. The CDR3 has 16 residues. With 0 bases clipped from V and 5 bases from J, the junction kept 4 bases outside the gene matches. Germline CDR1 is SEHNR and CDR2 is FQNEAQ (reference sequence).